This T cell receptor (beta chain) came from a study of cytomegalovirus exposure and HLA in healthy donors. CDR3 length: 14 residues. Trimming removed 2 bases at V and 2 bases at J, with 10 bases between. Germline assignment: CDR1 MDHEN and CDR2 SYDVKM. Researchers ran the PCR with 60 Vbeta and 13 Jbeta primers. Method: immunoSEQ multiplex PCR; TCRdb's copy keeps in-frame clones and lacks some. The table lists about 96,000 clones, 60% to 75% of them singletons. The origin of this receptor is a man in his sixties in good health and CMV-seronegative. Sequences were obtained from PBMCs. V and J are TRBV28 and TRBJ2-7; TRBD2 might be the D (5 bases). CDR3 DNA: TGTGCCAGCAGTTTAGGAGGACCCCCCTACGAGCAGTACTTC. It is translated as CASSLGGPPYEQYF.